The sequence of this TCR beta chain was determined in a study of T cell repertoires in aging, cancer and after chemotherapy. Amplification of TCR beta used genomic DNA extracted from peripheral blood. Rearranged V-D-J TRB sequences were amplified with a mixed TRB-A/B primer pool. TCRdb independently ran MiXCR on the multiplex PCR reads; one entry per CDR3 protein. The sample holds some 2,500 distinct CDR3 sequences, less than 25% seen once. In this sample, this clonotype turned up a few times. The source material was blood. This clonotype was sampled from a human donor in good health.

The CDR3 DNA reads as TGCAGAGCCGGGACAGGACTCACTGAAGCTTTCTTT. Translated, it gives CRAGTGLTEAFF. The chain joins TRBV20-1 to TRBJ1-1; 8 nucleotides align to TRBD1. The germline V gene encodes CDR1 DFQATT and CDR2 SNEGSKA (reference sequence). The CDR3 length is 12 residues.